These 28 T cell receptor beta chains came from one sample sequenced in a study of identical twins. TCRdb re-analysed the 5' RACE reads in MiXCR, keeping a single row per CDR3 protein. This table holds 200,000 to 250,000 distinct CDR3 sequences, 6% to 9% found once. The same data also contributed to another study, on yellow fever vaccine responses in identical twins.

Material: memory (CD45RO+) T cells sorted from blood. The receptors stem from a woman aged 18-35 years in good health.

This clonotype was counted only a few times. Mismatch with germline at one junction end may stem from a read error. The chain recombines TRBV7-7 with TRBJ2-1, with D perhaps given as TRBD1 or TRBD2 (5 bases each). Per the germline V gene, CDR1 is SSHAT and CDR2 is FNYEAQ (reference sequence). The CDR3 is made up of 14 amino acids. The CDR3 here is CASSLSGTVNEQFF. The CDR3 coding sequence is TGTGCTAGCAGCTTGTCCGGGACGGTCAATGAGCAGTTCTTC. Full variable domain (outside the CDR3, taken from reference TRBV7-7 and TRBJ2-1): GAGVSQSPRYKVTKRGQDVTLRCDPISSHATLYWYQQALGQGPEFLTYFNYEAQPDKSGLPSDRFSAERPEGSISTLTIQRTEQRDSAMYRCASSLSGTVNEQFFGPGTRLTVL.

This clonotype has ten or more counts. The chain uses TRBV7-6 and TRBJ2-7, with 11 bases that match TRBD1. Germline V gene lookup returns CDR1 SGHVS and CDR2 FNYEAQ. The CDR3 contains 15 residues. With V trimmed by 0 bases and J by 2 bases, 0 bases remained unmatched. In DNA, the CDR3 is TGTGCCAGCAGCTTAGCGGGACAGGGGGCCTACGAGCAGTACTTC. Amino acids: CASSLAGQGAYEQYF.

The CDR3 region is CASSPLAGAKGDTQYF. The DNA for the CDR3 is TGTGCCAGCAGCCCCCTAGCGGGAGCGAAGGGAGATACGCAGTATTTT. The V call is TRBV7-9, the J call TRBJ2-3; 10 positions agree with TRBD2. Losses at the gene ends were 5 bases for V and 5 bases for J; bases not matched to a gene: 10. CDR1 is SEHNR and CDR2 is FQNEAQ in the germline V gene (reference sequence). This CDR3 comprises 16 residues.

This clonotype was detected a few times. The V call is TRBV24-1, the J call TRBJ2-7; tentatively, D is TRBD2 (6 bases). Germline values: CDR1 KGHDR, CDR2 SFDVKD. The CDR3 is 12 amino acids. Trimming stripped 7 bases from V and 0 bases from J, with 6 bases between. Written as DNA, the CDR3 is TGTGCCACCAGCGGGAGCTCCTACGAGCAGTACTTC. Translating it yields CATSGSSYEQYF.

This clonotype has just a few counts. CDR3 in amino acids: CASSLLRRGYEQYF. CDR3 sequence (DNA): TGTGCCAGCAGTTTATTACGACGAGGGTACGAGCAGTACTTC. V gene TRBV28 combines with J gene TRBJ2-7; perhaps TRBD2 as D (5 bases). CDR1 is MDHEN, CDR2 SYDVKM, per germline. Between the trimmed V and J ends, which lost 1 base and 4 bases, there was a span of 11 bases. The CDR3 spans 14 residues.

This clonotype came up many times. V is TRBV29-1 and J is TRBJ2-7, with 11 bases fitting TRBD1. CDR1 is SQVTM, CDR2 ANQGSEA, per germline. This CDR3 is built from 12 residues. V was clipped by 7 bases and J by 8 bases; unmatched bases: 7. Here the CDR3 DNA reads TGCAGCGCCGGACAGGGGGCTGGGAAGCAGTACTTC. Encoded protein: CSAGQGAGKQYF.

The CDR3 bases are TGCGCCAGCAAACCGGGGGGGACACAATCCTACGAGCAGTACTTC. It encodes CASKPGGTQSYEQYF. The gene calls are TRBV5-1 and TRBJ2-7, with 8 bases fitting TRBD2. The CDR3 totals 15 residues. Per germline, CDR1 SGHRS and CDR2 YFSETQ. Germline trimming cut 6 bases from V and 1 base from J; bases unmatched to any gene: 9.

This clonotype came up many times. The rearrangement joins TRBV6-4 to TRBJ2-2; 11 bases map to TRBD2. Trimming at V came to 6 bases and at J to 1 base, leaving 1 base not matched to a gene. Looked up from germline, CDR1 is MRHNA and CDR2 is SNTAGT. This CDR3 spans 15 amino acids. The CDR3 loop is CASSGLAGNTGELFF. Written as DNA, the CDR3 is TGTGCCAGCAGCGGACTAGCGGGGAACACCGGGGAGCTGTTTTTT.

This clonotype was seen many times. J is TRBJ2-3 and V is TRBV9, with D unclear. Trimming removed 2 bases from V and 6 bases from J, with 7 bases in between. The CDR3 has 12 amino acids. Germline values: CDR1 SGDLS, CDR2 YYNGEE. Here the CDR3 reads CASSVAWDTQYF. The CDR3 DNA reads TGTGCCAGCAGCGTGGCGTGGGATACGCAGTATTTT. The whole variable domain, remainder taken from reference TRBV9 and TRBJ2-3, is DSGVTQTPKHLITATGQRVTLRCSPRSGDLSVYWYQQSLDQGLQFLIQYYNGEERAKGNILERFSAQQFPDLHSELNLSSLELGDSALYFCASSVAWDTQYFGPGTRLTVL.

This clonotype was observed at least ten times. The gene calls are TRBV15 and TRBJ2-3; 9 bases are shared with TRBD2. Germline V gene sequence: CDR1 LNHNV, CDR2 YYDKDF (reference sequence). The CDR3 totals 17 residues. V shed 1 base, J shed 4 bases, and the junction held 9 bases outside the gene matches. CDR3 coding DNA: TGTGCCACCAGCAGAGGTGGGACTAGCAAGGATCCAGATACGCAGTATTTT. Translation gives CATSRGGTSKDPDTQYF.

This clonotype was picked up a small number of times. The chain couples TRBV6-2 or TRBV6-3 to TRBJ1-2; 7 bases match TRBD1. V was pared by 0 bases and J by 0 bases, with 10 bases of the junction left unmatched. This CDR3 is 18 amino acids long. In germline, CDR1 is MNHEY, CDR2 SVGEGT. CDR3 DNA sequence: TGTGCCAGCAGTTACTCAGCACCGTGGGACAGATCTAACTATGGCTACACCTTC. This translates into CASSYSAPWDRSNYGYTF.

This clonotype showed up just a few times. This chain links TRBV3-1 with TRBJ2-5; either TRBD1 or TRBD2 may supply D (6 bases each). CDR3 length: 14 residues. V lost 6 bases and J lost 4, with 15 bases in between. Germline V gene data show CDR1 as LGHDT and CDR2 as YNNKEL (reference sequence). The CDR3 nucleotides are TGTGCCAGCAGTAACCTTGGGGGGCGAGAGACCCAGTACTTC. Amino acids: CASSNLGGRETQYF.

The chain recombines TRBV10-3 with TRBJ1-2; 7 positions agree with TRBD1. The V segment lost 4 bases and the J segment 8 bases; nucleotides outside the gene matches: 1. The CDR3 sequence is 11 residues long. Germline CDR1 and CDR2: ENHRY and SYGVKD. The CDR3 DNA sequence: TGTGCCATCAGTGGGACAGGCGGCTACACCTTC. Protein: CAISGTGGYTF.

Ten or more counts support this clonotype. The DNA of the CDR3 is TGTGCCAGCAGCCTTAGGTCGGGGGAGCTGTTTTTT. Its protein product is CASSLRSGELFF. The genes are TRBV3-1 and TRBJ2-2; D unclear. CDR1 and CDR2 (germline): LGHDT, YNNKEL (reference sequence). V lost 4 bases to trimming and J lost 8 bases, with 8 bases between them. CDR3 length: 12 amino acids.

This clonotype was counted ten times or more. The genes are TRBV4-3 and TRBJ2-7; D not resolved. The V gene's germline CDR1 is LGHNA and CDR2 YSLEER. The V end was cut by 1 base, the J end by 5 bases, with 9 bases between. The length of the CDR3 is 13 residues. CDR3 DNA: TGCGCCAGCAGCCAAGCTAGAATCCACGAGCAGTACTTC. Translating it yields CASSQARIHEQYF.

The genes are TRBV18 and TRBJ2-7; D may be TRBD1 or TRBD2 (5 bases each). This CDR3 has 14 residues. Germline CDR1 KGHSH, CDR2 LQKENI. Trimming took off 2 bases at V and 3 bases at J, with 11 bases between the two ends. The CDR3 sequence: CASSPGTRGYEQYF. The CDR3 nucleotides are TGTGCCAGCTCACCAGGGACGAGGGGCTACGAGCAGTACTTC.

The J gene is TRBJ2-1, the V gene TRBV4-3, with D possibly being TRBD2 (5 bases). Trimming pared 0 bases from V and 3 bases from J, leaving 12 bases between. The CDR3 is 16 amino acids. CDR1 is LGHNA, CDR2 YSLEER, per germline. In DNA form, the CDR3 reads TGCGCCAGCAGCCAAGAGAGACCCCGGGACTACAATGAGCAGTTCTTC. Translation gives CASSQERPRDYNEQFF.

This sequence joins TRBV19 and TRBJ2-3, with 7 bases identical to TRBD2. Per the germline V gene, CDR1 is LNHDA and CDR2 is SQIVND (reference sequence). The ends lost 5 bases at V and 4 bases at J; junction bases unmatched: 12. This CDR3 has 16 amino acids. The CDR3, as DNA: TGTGCCAGTAGTCCCCCCGTGGGGGGGGTGGCAGATACGCAGTATTTT. It encodes CASSPPVGGVADTQYF. The full variable domain, completed using reference TRBV19 and TRBJ2-3, is DGGITQSPKYLFRKEGQNVTLSCEQNLNHDAMYWYRQDPGQGLRLIYYSQIVNDFQKGDIAEGYSVSREKKESFPLTVTSAQKNPTAFYLCASSPPVGGVADTQYFGPGTRLTVL.

As regards this clonotype: A much larger clone sits a single nucleotide away, making a read error possible. The V gene is TRBV20-1, the J gene TRBJ1-5; D is unclear. Germline CDR1 is DFQATT and CDR2 is SNEGSKA (reference sequence). The CDR3 spans 14 residues. CDR3 protein: CSARSIYSNLPQHF. The CDR3 DNA is TGCAGTGCCCGGTCCATTTATAGCAATCTGCCCCAGCATTTT.

The V call is TRBV20-1, the J call TRBJ1-2; tentative D call: TRBD1 (6 bases). The CDR3 is 12 residues long. V was cut by 7 bases and J by 7 bases, with 16 bases left in between. Germline V gene data show CDR1 as DFQATT and CDR2 as SNEGSKA (reference sequence). In DNA, the CDR3 is TGCAGTGTCATATTACAGGGAGGTGGCTACACCTTC. Protein: CSVILQGGGYTF.

This clonotype was seen at least ten times. The V gene is TRBV6-4, the J gene TRBJ1-2; D is possibly TRBD1 (5 bases). Per germline, CDR1 MRHNA and CDR2 SNTAGT. Trimming stripped 6 bases from V and 4 bases from J, with 18 bases between. This CDR3 region has 15 residues. CDR3 residues: CASSLTGTDFYGYTF. The CDR3 DNA follows: TGTGCCAGCAGCTTAACCGGGACGGATTTCTATGGCTACACCTTC.

This clonotype has ten or more counts. The chain carries TRBV20-1 and TRBJ2-5; TRBD1 matches at 10 bases. The J segment lost 3 bases and the V segment lost 2 bases, leaving 9 bases of the junction unmatched. Germline-derived CDR1 and CDR2 are DFQATT and SNEGSKA (reference sequence). This CDR3 comprises 16 residues. CDR3 protein: CSARSLPDRGKETQYF. As DNA, the CDR3 is TGCAGTGCTAGATCCCTCCCGGACAGGGGGAAAGAGACCCAGTACTTC.

This clonotype was recorded at least ten times. V usage is TRBV28 and J usage is TRBJ1-2; 7 nucleotides match TRBD1. The V and J ends lost 4 bases and 2 bases, in that order; junction bases with no gene match: 7. Germline CDR1 is MDHEN and CDR2 is SYDVKM. This CDR3 has 15 residues. CDR3 DNA: TGTGCCAGCAGTTCGATTCGGGGACAGAACTATGGCTACACCTTC. This sequence encodes CASSSIRGQNYGYTF.

This clonotype showed up many times. J is TRBJ1-5 and V is TRBV27, with a possible D match to TRBD1 (6 bases). V was trimmed by 4 bases and J by 2 bases, leaving 9 bases between them. The germline V gene has CDR1 MNHEY and CDR2 SMNVEV (reference sequence). The CDR3 consists of 14 residues. CDR3 sequence: CASSWRQGNQPQHF. The CDR3 DNA is TGTGCCAGCAGTTGGAGACAGGGCAATCAGCCCCAGCATTTT.

The chain couples TRBV4-1 to TRBJ2-1; 7 nucleotides align to TRBD2. The J segment lost 1 base and the V segment lost 0 bases, leaving 6 bases of the junction unmatched. The CDR3 spans 17 residues. Germline CDR1 is MGHRA and CDR2 is YSYEKL. The CDR3 region has the DNA TGCGCCAGCAGCCAAGAATGGCCTAGCGGTTCCTACAATGAGCAGTTCTTC. This translates into CASSQEWPSGSYNEQFF.

This clonotype was recorded many times. The genes are TRBV4-2 and TRBJ1-2, with a tentative D call TRBD1 (6 bases). Per the germline V gene, CDR1 is LGHNA and CDR2 is YNFKEQ. CDR3 length: 14 residues. V lost 1 base and J 6 bases, leaving 12 bases between the germline ends. The CDR3 DNA reads TGTGCCAGCAGCCAAGGGGGGGCATCTGATGGCTACACCTTC. Its protein product is CASSQGGASDGYTF.

This clonotype was counted at least ten times. The rearrangement joins TRBV18 to TRBJ1-2; D remains ambiguous. The CDR3 runs to 14 residues. Trimming left V 2 bases short and J 1 base short, with 8 bases between. Germline V gene lookup returns CDR1 KGHSH and CDR2 LQKENI. CDR3 nucleotide sequence: TGTGCCAGCTCACCAGGGATCGTTAACTATGGCTACACCTTC. As protein: CASSPGIVNYGYTF.

This clonotype was recorded at least ten times. The chain employs TRBV3-1 and TRBJ2-1; no clear D. Germline CDR1 is LGHDT and CDR2 is YNNKEL (reference sequence). The ends were cut back, 0 bases at V and 0 bases at J, with 9 bases in the middle. The CDR3 consists of 16 residues. The CDR3 sequence: CASSQEPGSSYNEQFF. The CDR3 DNA follows: TGTGCCAGCAGCCAAGAGCCCGGAAGCTCCTACAATGAGCAGTTCTTC.